Each of the 15 T cell receptor beta chains below was sequenced from the same sample in a study of cytomegalovirus exposure and HLA in healthy donors. Assay: immunoSEQ multiplex PCR; the TCRdb copy retains only in-frame clones and omits some. Among a few hundred thousand clones, 90% to 95% were seen once, and the ten largest hold approximately 0.99%. Material: PBMCs. Every receptor here comes from a young woman in good health and CMV-seronegative.

The chain links TRBV7-9 to TRBJ2-7; 7 bases line up with TRBD1. The germline V gene encodes CDR1 SEHNR and CDR2 FQNEAQ (reference sequence). Unmatched junction bases numbered 7, after V lost 4 bases and J lost 1 base. This CDR3 has 15 amino acids. The CDR3 protein is CASSSQGDGSYEQYF. The DNA for the CDR3 is TGTGCCAGCAGCTCCCAGGGGGACGGATCCTACGAGCAGTACTTC.

The chain has TRBV6-5 and TRBJ2-5, with unresolved D. The ends were cut back, 4 bases at V and 4 bases at J, with 7 bases in the middle. The CDR3 runs to 12 residues. CDR1 MNHEY and CDR2 SVGAGI come from the germline V gene. The CDR3 is CASSSGGETQYF. The CDR3 bases are TGTGCCAGCAGTTCCGGTGGAGAGACCCAGTACTTC.

The CDR3 coding sequence is TGCGCCAGCAGCTTGGTAGCAGTCTACAATGAGCAGTTCTTC. It yields the protein CASSLVAVYNEQFF. The chain couples TRBV5-1 to TRBJ2-1; the D is unclear. This CDR3 spans 14 amino acids. Germline CDR1 and CDR2: SGHRS and YFSETQ. Trimming pared 0 bases from V and 3 bases from J, leaving 7 bases between.

This chain joins TRBV30 and TRBJ2-1, with D possibly matching TRBD2 (7 bases). The CDR3 is 16 amino acids. Deletions cut 4 bases from V and 1 base from J, with 17 bases between. Germline V CDR1 and CDR2: GTSNPN, SVGIG (reference sequence). DNA for the CDR3: TGTGCCTGGAAAAGGGGGGGTTGGAGGTCCTACAATGAGCAGTTCTTC. Translating it yields CAWKRGGWRSYNEQFF.

This chain uses TRBV5-5 with TRBJ1-2; possibly TRBD1 for D (5 bases). The CDR3 runs 13 residues. Germline V gene data show CDR1 as SGHKS and CDR2 as YYEKEE (reference sequence). V lost 0 bases and J 4 bases, leaving 7 bases between the germline ends. In DNA form, the CDR3 reads TGTGCCAGCAGCTTGGCTGACAGCTATGGCTACACCTTC. Amino acids: CASSLADSYGYTF.

The gene calls are TRBV5-1 and TRBJ2-7; unclear D gene. CDR3 length equals 13 residues. The V gene's germline CDR1 is SGHRS and CDR2 YFSETQ. The V end was cut by 0 bases, the J end by 2 bases, with 6 bases between. The CDR3 loop reads CASSLGTPYEQYF. The CDR3 DNA follows: TGCGCCAGCAGCTTGGGAACTCCCTACGAGCAGTACTTC.

J is TRBJ2-2 and V is TRBV6-6; 8 bases are a match to TRBD1. The V gene's germline CDR1 is MNHNY and CDR2 SVGAGI (reference sequence). This CDR3 contains 14 residues. The V gene end was trimmed by 10 bases and the J gene end by 7 bases; junction bases not matched to a gene: 11. The CDR3 here is CAIGQGTSGGELFF. The DNA of the CDR3 is TGTGCCATCGGACAGGGTACTTCGGGCGGGGAGCTGTTTTTT.

V and J are TRBV9 and TRBJ1-2, with TRBD1 matching over 9 bases. The CDR3 has 16 amino acids. V lost 2 bases, J lost 0 bases, and 5 bases stayed unmatched. Germline V lookup: CDR1 SGDLS, CDR2 YYNGEE. DNA of the CDR3: TGTGCCAGCAGCGTTTGGGGGGACAGGGCTAACTATGGCTACACCTTC. Translation gives CASSVWGDRANYGYTF.

This chain joins TRBV5-6 and TRBJ2-5, with TRBD1 identical over 9 bases. CDR3 length: 15 residues. Per the germline V gene, CDR1 is SGHDT and CDR2 is YYEEEE. Trimming removed 3 bases from V and 2 bases from J; junction bases left unmatched: 5. DNA of the CDR3: TGTGCCAGCAGCTGGGCGGGACAGGGTCAAGAGACCCAGTACTTC. As protein: CASSWAGQGQETQYF.

The chain has TRBV30 and TRBJ1-3; D gene unclear. CDR1 and CDR2 (germline): GTSNPN, SVGIG (reference sequence). Deletions cut 2 bases from V and 4 bases from J, with 6 bases between. This CDR3 has 12 amino acids. CDR3 protein: CAWSLEGNTIYF. In nucleotides, the CDR3 is TGTGCCTGGAGTTTAGAGGGAAACACCATATATTTT.

The chain has TRBV30 and TRBJ2-3; TRBD2 is a possible D gene (6 bases). Germline CDR1 is GTSNPN and CDR2 is SVGIG (reference sequence). The V gene lost 4 bases and the J gene lost 1 base, with 12 bases spanning the gap. The CDR3 extends over 14 amino acids. The CDR3 loop is CAWTGVGGTDTQYF. The DNA for the CDR3 is TGTGCCTGGACGGGGGTAGGGGGCACAGATACGCAGTATTTT.

This chain's CDR3 is CASSRAGHEQYF. For the CDR3, the DNA is TGTGCCAGCAGCCGGGCGGGGCACGAGCAGTACTTC. The chain joins TRBV5-6 to TRBJ2-7, with a possible D match to TRBD2 (6 bases). The CDR3 is 12 amino acids. The V and J ends lost 4 bases and 5 bases respectively, with 10 bases between them. Germline V gene sequence: CDR1 SGHDT, CDR2 YYEEEE.

The rearrangement joins TRBV15 to TRBJ2-5, with TRBD2 identical over 10 bases. V lost 0 bases and J lost 5; bases outside the gene matches: 3. Germline CDR1 and CDR2: LNHNV and YYDKDF (reference sequence). The CDR3 length is 15 residues. CDR3 amino acids: CATSRDSGRLETQYF. The DNA for the CDR3 is TGTGCCACCAGCAGAGATAGCGGGAGGCTGGAGACCCAGTACTTC.

V usage is TRBV10-3 and J usage is TRBJ1-2, with TRBD1 matching 10 bases. Unmatched junction bases numbered 8, after V lost 6 bases and J lost 7 bases. Germline CDR1 and CDR2: ENHRY and SYGVKD. The CDR3 contains 14 residues. CDR3 in amino acids: CAIRSGTGDAGYTF. CDR3 bases: TGTGCCATCAGGTCCGGGACAGGGGATGCTGGCTACACCTTC.

The V and J genes are TRBV11-3 and TRBJ2-7; D call uncertain. The CDR3 length is 13 residues. The V gene lost 0 bases and the J gene lost 2 bases, with 5 bases spanning the gap. Germline V gene sequence: CDR1 SGHNT, CDR2 YENEEA. The CDR3 sequence is CASSLDSTYEQYF. In nucleotides, the CDR3 is TGTGCCAGCAGCTTAGACAGTACCTACGAGCAGTACTTC.